The rows below give T cell receptor beta chains drawn from one sample of a study of T cells in Graves' hyperthyroidism and ophthalmopathy. TCRdb ran MiXCR on the multiplex PCR reads and lists one entry per CDR3 protein. Among under 350,000 distinct CDR3 sequences listed, roughly 23% were seen once. The material sequenced was blood. The receptors stem from a woman aged 45-60 years with Graves' hyperthyroidism. The CDR3 runs from the conserved cysteine through the conserved F or W. A D gene is named only where the DNA matches it firmly. Not all rows give a size; the values are once, few, many and, for expanded clones, a class.

D	V	J	size	DNA	CDR3
.	TRBV7-8	TRBJ2-5	.	TGTGCCAGCAGCTTAGCGCGAACGTCAGGCGGGACCCAGTACTTC	CASSLARTSGGTQYF
TRBD2	TRBV15	TRBJ2-2	few	TGTGCCACCAGCGAACTAGCGGAGTCATCCGGGGAGCTGTTTTTT	CATSELAESSGELFF
.	TRBV12-5	TRBJ1-2	.	TGTGCTAGTGGTTTGCTCGATGGCAGCCGCGAAAACTATGGCTACACCTTC	CASGLLDGSRENYGYTF
TRBD1	TRBV28	TRBJ2-3	.	TGTGCCAGCAGTTTAACCCAAACAGGGGGCTTGAGCGGGTCTAGCACAGATACGCAGTATTTT	CASSLTQTGGLSGSSTDTQYF
.	TRBV7-8	TRBJ1-4	.	TGTGCCAGCAGCTTAGCTAGGCCAGGGAAAAGTGAAAAACTGTTTTTT	CASSLARPGKSEKLFF
TRBD1	TRBV10-2	TRBJ2-7	.	TGCGCCAGCTCCGGGACAGGGGATCCCTCCTACGAGCAGTACTTC	CASSGTGDPSYEQYF
.	TRBV6-5	TRBJ2-2	.	TGTGCCAGCAGTTACTGGGGACGGACTCCCACCGGGGAGCTGTTTTTT	CASSYWGRTPTGELFF
.	TRBV12-5	TRBJ1-2	many	TGTGCTAGTGGCACAAGACAGGATGGCTACACCTTC	CASGTRQDGYTF
TRBD1	TRBV10-3	TRBJ1-5	.	TGTGCCATCAGTGGACAGGGGGCTAATCAGCCCCAGCATTTT	CAISGQGANQPQHF
TRBD2	TRBV27	TRBJ2-7	.	TGTGCCAGCAGTTTCTTACTAGCGGGAGGGCCCCACGAGCAGTACTTC	CASSFLLAGGPHEQYF
.	TRBV2	TRBJ2-2	.	TGTGCCAGCAGCCCCGGGACCTCTAGGGGTCGGAACACCGGGGAGCTGTTTTTT	CASSPGTSRGRNTGELFF
TRBD1	TRBV19	TRBJ2-1	.	TGTGCCAGTAGTATAGTTGGGACAGGGACCAATGAGCAGTTCTTC	CASSIVGTGTNEQFF
.	TRBV5-1	TRBJ1-3	many	TGCGCCAGCAGCTTGGAAGGAAACACCATATATTTT	CASSLEGNTIYF
TRBD1	TRBV12-3/TRBV12-4	TRBJ2-7	.	TGTGCCAGCAGCTCCCGGACAGGGGCCTTCTACGAGCAGTACTTC	CASSSRTGAFYEQYF
.	TRBV11-2	TRBJ1-1	many	TGTGCCAGCAGCTGGACCGGGACGGAGAACACTGAAGCTTTCTTT	CASSWTGTENTEAFF
.	TRBV7-8	TRBJ2-7	.	TGTGCCAGCAGCCAACCGACAGATGTCTACGAGCAGTACTTC	CASSQPTDVYEQYF
.	TRBV27	TRBJ1-2	few	TGTGCCAGCAGTATGGGACCGGGGGATGGCTACACCTTC	CASSMGPGDGYTF
.	TRBV5-1	TRBJ1-2	.	TGCGCCAGCAGCTTGAATACCGGGACACCCTGGGATGGCTACACCTTC	CASSLNTGTPWDGYTF
TRBD1	TRBV19	TRBJ1-5	.	TGTGCCAGCCTGGACAGGGGGGTATATAGCAATCAGCCCCAGCATTTT	CASLDRGVYSNQPQHF
TRBD1	TRBV5-8	TRBJ2-7	.	TGTGCCAGCAGCACCCGGGACAGATTTTACGAGCAGTACTTC	CASSTRDRFYEQYF
.	TRBV3-1	TRBJ1-5	.	TGTGCCAGCAGCCTATCAACAGGCTACAATCAGCCCCAGCATTTT	CASSLSTGYNQPQHF
TRBD2	TRBV20-1	TRBJ2-7	.	TGCAGTGCTCTAGCGGGAGGCCGCTTTGAGCAGTACTTC	CSALAGGRFEQYF
TRBD1	TRBV28	TRBJ1-2	few	TGTGCCAGCAGGACTAGGCGCAGGGGGCTAGGAGGCTACACCTTC	CASRTRRRGLGGYTF
TRBD2	TRBV27	TRBJ2-1	few	TGTGCCAGCAGTTTAGGACAGGGGATGCCTAGCGGGAGGGATGAGCAGTTCTTC	CASSLGQGMPSGRDEQFF
TRBD2	TRBV28	TRBJ2-1	many	TGTGCCAGCGTGGGACTAGCGGGTCCCCACGGTAATGAGCAGTTCTTC	CASVGLAGPHGNEQFF
.	TRBV5-1	TRBJ1-4	many	TGCGCCAGCAGCTTTGGGGGGACTAATGAAAAACTGTTTTTT	CASSFGGTNEKLFF
TRBD1	TRBV18	TRBJ2-2	few	TGTGCCAGCTCACCAGTTGGGACAGGGAACACCGGGGAGCTGTTTTTT	CASSPVGTGNTGELFF
TRBD1	TRBV5-1	TRBJ2-2	.	TGCGCCAGCAGCTTGGCAGGGGGTGAGGCCGGGGAGCTGTTTTTT	CASSLAGGEAGELFF